A selection of T cell receptor beta chains follows, all from one sample in a study of control samples from healthy donors and cancer patients. Only in-frame clones appear in the TCRdb table, and some are missing; sequencing was by immunoSEQ multiplex PCR. The repertoire holds 120,000 or so clones, with roughly 84% as singletons. Material for sequencing was blood. The receptors originated from a man aged 40-55 years in good health. Both conserved end residues are part of each CDR3. A D gene is named only where the DNA matches it firmly. Clone size is given for some rows only: seen once, a few or many times, or a class if the clone is expanded.

j_call v_call d_call clone_size cdr3_aa cdr3_nt
TRBJ2-7 TRBV7-7 TRBD1 . CASSSDRGREQYF TGTGCCAGCAGCTCAGACAGGGGGCGCGAGCAGTACTTC
TRBJ2-7 TRBV19 . . CASSQSGYF TGTGCCAGTAGTCAGTCAGGGTACTTC
TRBJ2-7 TRBV5-1 . . CASSSTPFGTGGDEQYF TGCGCCAGCAGCAGCACACCATTCGGGACCGGCGGCGACGAGCAGTACTTC
TRBJ2-3 TRBV5-1 TRBD2 . CASSLRGGGLADNTQYF TGCGCCAGCAGCTTGAGAGGTGGGGGACTAGCGGACAATACGCAGTATTTT
TRBJ1-3 TRBV5-8 . . CASSVTGRMYGNTIYF TGTGCCAGCAGCGTAACAGGACGAATGTATGGAAACACCATATATTTT
TRBJ2-7 TRBV3-1/TRBV3-2 TRBD1 . CASSQDVDRAYEQYF TGTGCCAGCAGCCAAGATGTCGACAGGGCCTACGAGCAGTACTTC
TRBJ2-7 TRBV7-2 . . CASGTFLLSYEQYF TGTGCCAGCGGAACATTCCTGCTATCCTACGAGCAGTACTTC
TRBJ1-1 TRBV2 . . CAIYIRVNTEAFF TGTGCCATCTACATAAGGGTGAACACTGAAGCTTTCTTT
TRBJ2-3 TRBV5-4 . . CASSLTPTDTQYF TGTGCCAGCAGCCTGACCCCCACAGATACGCAGTATTTT
TRBJ1-4 TRBV5-8 TRBD1 . CASSPGTGDNEKLFF TGTGCCAGCAGCCCAGGGACAGGGGATAATGAAAAACTGTTTTTT
TRBJ1-3 TRBV7-9 . . CASSLASTGNTIYF TGTGCCAGCAGCTTGGCCAGCACTGGAAACACCATATATTTT
TRBJ2-1 TRBV3-1/TRBV3-2 TRBD2 . CASSPSSGGREEQFF TGTGCCAGCAGCCCTTCTAGCGGGGGGCGAGAGGAGCAGTTCTTC
TRBJ2-3 TRBV5-1 TRBD1 . CASSRGTGRDTQYF TGCGCCAGCAGCCGCGGGACAGGGAGGGATACGCAGTATTTT
TRBJ2-7 TRBV5-1 TRBD2 . CASSLLLAGLNEQYF TGCGCCAGCAGCTTGTTACTAGCGGGGTTAAACGAGCAGTACTTC
TRBJ1-4 TRBV5-6 TRBD1 . CASSRRQGGRKLFF TGTGCCAGCAGCCGACGACAGGGAGGGCGAAAACTGTTTTTT
TRBJ1-1 TRBV7-8 . . CASSLGGIPFF TGTGCCAGCAGCCTGGGGGGTATTCCTTTCTTT
TRBJ2-7 TRBV7-2 TRBD1 . CASSLVQGAMYF TGTGCCAGCAGCTTAGTTCAGGGGGCGATGTACTTC
TRBJ1-4 TRBV18 TRBD1 . CASSIRQGMGEKLFF TGTGCCAGCTCAATAAGACAGGGGATGGGAGAAAAACTGTTTTTT
TRBJ1-1 TRBV11-3 TRBD1 . CASSRQGYTEAFF TGTGCCAGCAGCCGACAGGGGTACACTGAAGCTTTCTTT
TRBJ2-1 TRBV5-1 TRBD1 . CASSLGGGLGQGNNEQFF TGCGCCAGCAGCTTGGGGGGGGGTTTGGGACAGGGGAACAATGAGCAGTTCTTC
TRBJ1-3 TRBV5-1 TRBD1 . CASREGDRGAGAGNTIYF TGCGCCAGCAGGGAGGGGGACAGGGGAGCTGGGGCTGGAAACACCATATATTTT
TRBJ1-5 TRBV27 . once CASSLAFSGNQPQHF TGTGCCAGCAGTCTCGCCTTTTCGGGCAATCAGCCCCAGCATTTT
TRBJ1-5 TRBV7-8 . . CASSLGGHGDNQPQHF TGTGCCAGCAGCTTAGGTGGGCACGGGGACAATCAGCCCCAGCATTTT
TRBJ2-4 TRBV20-1 TRBD2 . CSASLAGELAKNIQYF TGCAGTGCTAGTCTAGCGGGGGAACTAGCCAAAAACATTCAGTACTTC
TRBJ2-3 TRBV19 . . CASSPSRVRGTDTQYF TGTGCCAGTAGCCCCAGCAGGGTACGAGGAACAGATACGCAGTATTTT
TRBJ1-2 TRBV6-5 . . CASASDSAFSNGYTF TGTGCCAGCGCTAGTGACAGCGCATTTTCAAATGGCTACACCTTC
TRBJ1-3 TRBV29-1 . . CSVEPASGNTIYF TGCAGCGTTGAACCAGCCTCTGGAAACACCATATATTTT
TRBJ2-1 TRBV5-6 . . CASSFRAGRFNEQFF TGTGCCAGCAGCTTCCGGGCGGGGAGATTCAATGAGCAGTTCTTC
TRBJ1-4 TRBV25-1 TRBD1 once CASSDSGTAATNEKLFF TGTGCCAGCAGTGATTCCGGGACAGCCGCAACTAATGAAAAACTGTTTTTT
TRBJ1-2 TRBV6-2/TRBV6-3 TRBD1 . CASSSGTGGYGYTF TGTGCCAGCAGCTCCGGGACAGGGGGCTATGGCTACACCTTC